This paragraph covers one TCR beta chain sequence. Its antigen is not known. Produced via immunoSEQ multiplex PCR; TCRdb's table is partial and in-frame only. The data show over 35,000 clones, 60% to 80% seen once. Ipilimumab CTLA-4 blockade and focal radiation were given to patients with chemo-refractory metastatic non-small-cell lung cancer. The source of the sample is a study of radiotherapy plus CTLA-4 blockade in lung cancer. As for the study in general: Patients showed objective responses in roughly 19% of cases and disease control in roughly 31%. Study-wide points: Reports identified early blood T cell clone dynamics, with interferon-beta, as the best response predictor. Blood TCR clones of tumor origin expanded after radiotherapy plus ipilimumab.

The V gene end was trimmed by 0 bases and the J gene end by 2 bases; junction bases not matched to a gene: 4. CDR3 size: 17 residues. Looked up from germline, CDR1 is MDHEN and CDR2 is SYDVKM. The clonotype was recovered from a human donor with non-small cell lung cancer whose response to radiotherapy plus ipilimumab could not be evaluated. The chain uses TRBV28 and TRBJ2-3; the match to TRBD2 covers 11 bases. The sample here was peripheral blood, taken from a patient treated with radiotherapy plus ipilimumab. The CDR3: CASSLWTSGITTDTQYF. In DNA, the CDR3 is TGTGCCAGCAGTTTATGGACTAGCGGGATTACCACAGATACGCAGTATTTT.